This section outlines one T cell receptor (beta chain) sequence together with its context. Its antigen is as yet unknown. Relative to the germline gene, one junction end is altered; a read error may explain this. TCRdb reprocessed the reads with MiXCR, giving one entry per CDR3 protein. The table lists approximately 500,000 distinct CDR3 sequences, approximately 15% of them singletons. CDR1 SGHDT and CDR2 YYEEEE come from the germline V gene. The CDR3 runs 14 residues. The sample belongs to a study of T cell repertoires in cytomegalovirus infection. Study overall: It was the public TCR beta signatures that indicated both CMV infection and matching HLA type. Regarding the study as a whole: CMV carriers having the relevant HLA were flagged by cumulative public TCR beta family frequency. Dominating the ex vivo response were HLA-C-restricted CMV-specific TCR beta clonotypes.

Input material: CD8+ T cells from PBMCs. This TCR derives from a human donor in good health (CMV status not recorded). Some clones in this sample may be carry-over from other donors' samples. The rearrangement joins TRBV5-6 to TRBJ1-2; D not certain. For the CDR3, the DNA is TGTGCCAGCAGCAGAGATGGTTGGGCGAATGGCTATTCCTTC. Its translation is CASSRDGWANGYSF. The whole variable domain, filled in from reference TRBV5-6 and TRBJ1-2, reads DAGVTQSPTHLIKTRGQQVTLRCSPKSGHDTVSWYQQALGQGPQFIFQYYEEEERQRGNFPDRFSGHQFPNYSSELNVNALLLGDSALYLCASSRDGWANGYSFGSGTRLTVV.